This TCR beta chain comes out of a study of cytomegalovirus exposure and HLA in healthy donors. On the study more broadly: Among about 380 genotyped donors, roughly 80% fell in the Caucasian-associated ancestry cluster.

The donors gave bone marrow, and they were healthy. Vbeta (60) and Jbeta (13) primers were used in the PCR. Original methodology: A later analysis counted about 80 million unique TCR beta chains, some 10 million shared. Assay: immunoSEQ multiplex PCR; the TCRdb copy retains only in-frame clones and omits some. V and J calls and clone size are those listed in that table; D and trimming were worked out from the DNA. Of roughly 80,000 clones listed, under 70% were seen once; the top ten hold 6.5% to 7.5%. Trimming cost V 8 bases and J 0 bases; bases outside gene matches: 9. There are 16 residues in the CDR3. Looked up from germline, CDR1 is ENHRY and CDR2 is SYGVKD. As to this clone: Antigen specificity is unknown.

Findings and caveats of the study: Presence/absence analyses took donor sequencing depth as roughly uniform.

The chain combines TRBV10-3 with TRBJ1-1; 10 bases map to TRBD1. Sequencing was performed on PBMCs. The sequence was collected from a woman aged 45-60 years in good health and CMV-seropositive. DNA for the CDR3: TGTGCCATCCGACCCGGGACAGGGGAAATGAACACTGAAGCTTTCTTT. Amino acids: CAIRPGTGEMNTEAFF.